These 30 T cell receptor beta chains share one sample of origin, sequenced in a study of blood T cell repertoires in COVID-19. Produced via immunoSEQ multiplex PCR; TCRdb's table is partial and in-frame only. The sample gives roughly 70,000 clones, roughly four fifths of which show up once; around 2% is in the top ten. The sample taken for sequencing was peripheral blood. These receptor sequences come from a man in his 70s with COVID-19, enrolled during active disease.

The chain has TRBV6-4 and TRBJ2-7; unclear D gene. Germline CDR1 and CDR2: MRHNA and SNTAGT. The CDR3 consists of 13 residues. Trimming pared 3 bases from V and 9 bases from J, leaving 15 bases between. The CDR3 bases are TGTGCCAGCAGTGAGAGTCCGGCGGCCCCGCAGTACTTC. Protein product: CASSESPAAPQYF.

The chain uses TRBV7-2 and TRBJ2-7, with 10 bases fitting TRBD2. Unmatched junction bases numbered 6, after V lost 5 bases and J lost 5 bases. Germline CDR1 reads SGHTA; CDR2 reads FQGNSA. The CDR3 has 14 residues. CDR3 in DNA: TGTGCCAGCAGCCCGGGACTAGCGTATAACGAGCAGTACTTC. This encodes CASSPGLAYNEQYF.

This clone turned up a few times. The rearrangement links TRBV30 to TRBJ2-7; TRBD1 agrees at 8 bases. The CDR3 totals 17 residues. Germline values: CDR1 GTSNPN, CDR2 SVGIG (reference sequence). Trimming cost V 0 bases and J 0 bases; bases outside gene matches: 10. In DNA, the CDR3 is TGTGCCTGGAGTGTAAGGGCCTGGACAGGGAGCTCCTACGAGCAGTACTTC. Translation: CAWSVRAWTGSSYEQYF.

The DNA for the CDR3 is TGTGCCAGCAGTCCACCCGACAATACCCTTTATGGCTACACCTTC. Residues: CASSPPDNTLYGYTF. The rearrangement links TRBV28 to TRBJ1-2; D not resolved. The CDR3 length is 15 residues. V gave up 5 bases and J gave up 5 bases, with 18 bases separating them. CDR1 is MDHEN and CDR2 is SYDVKM in the germline V gene.

A remark on this clone: At one end, the junction sequence differs from germline, possibly due to a read error. The chain carries TRBV7-7 and TRBJ2-1, with D perhaps matching TRBD1 (5 bases). The length of the CDR3 is 15 residues. Per germline, CDR1 SSHAT and CDR2 FNYEAQ (reference sequence). The CDR3 is CASTPYEGVGNEQFF. The CDR3 coding sequence is TGTGCTAGCACCCCCTATGAAGGGGTCGGTAATGAGCAGTTCTTC.

The count of this clone is one. CDR3 amino acids: CASRAGQGFHEQYF. CDR3 nucleotides: TGCGCCAGCAGAGCGGGACAGGGGTTCCACGAGCAGTACTTC. The chain is built from TRBV10-1 and TRBJ2-7; 10 positions agree with TRBD1. Trimming took 6 bases from V and 5 from J; bases not matched to a gene: 7. Germline lookup yields CDR1 WNHNN and CDR2 SYGVQD (reference sequence). There are 14 residues in the CDR3.

This chain links TRBV28 with TRBJ1-5, with D perhaps matching TRBD1 (6 bases). The V gene lost 3 bases and the J gene lost 5 bases, with 17 bases spanning the gap. CDR1 and CDR2 (germline): MDHEN, SYDVKM. The CDR3 is 16 amino acids. The DNA of the CDR3 is TGTGCCAGCAGTTTGGGGGACACTAGGATTGATCAGCCCCAGCATTTT. Amino acids: CASSLGDTRIDQPQHF.

The chain joins TRBV5-5 to TRBJ1-6, with 8 bases identical to TRBD1. V gave up 4 bases and J gave up 5 bases; unmatched junction bases: 5. The germline CDR1 and CDR2 sequences are SGHKS and YYEKEE (reference sequence). The CDR3 is 15 amino acids. The CDR3, as DNA: TGTGCCAGCAGCCCCTGGACAGGGAATAATTCACCCCTCCACTTT. This codes for CASSPWTGNNSPLHF.

The chain recombines TRBV9 with TRBJ1-2, with 8 bases lining up with TRBD1. Germline CDR1 is SGDLS and CDR2 is YYNGEE. Germline trimming cut 0 bases from V and 7 bases from J; bases unmatched to any gene: 8. The length of the CDR3 is 15 residues. CDR3 residues: CASSVDGQGLSGYTF. DNA for the CDR3: TGTGCCAGCAGCGTAGATGGACAGGGACTTAGTGGCTACACCTTC.

The chain is built from TRBV2 and TRBJ1-5; TRBD1 matches 7 bases. J was trimmed by 2 bases and V by 6 bases; bases with no gene match: 7. Germline V gene sequence: CDR1 SNHLY, CDR2 FYNNEI. CDR3 length: 15 amino acids. This CDR3 reads CASSLDRVRNQPQHF. In DNA, the CDR3 is TGTGCCAGCAGCCTAGACAGGGTTCGCAATCAGCCCCAGCATTTT.

The chain links TRBV12-1 to TRBJ2-3; the table assigns TRBD2, which was not confirmed against the DNA. TRBV12-1 is tagged as a pseudogene. The CDR3 spans 17 residues. The CDR3 nucleotides are TGTGCCAGCACCGGGCGGGATATAGCGGGAGTAGGGGATACGCAGTATTTT. Protein product: CASTGRDIAGVGDTQYF.

The rearrangement links TRBV2 to TRBJ1-2; D not resolved. This CDR3 spans 12 amino acids. V lost 2 bases and J 2 bases, leaving 3 bases between the germline ends. Germline V gene data show CDR1 as SNHLY and CDR2 as FYNNEI. CDR3 in DNA: TGTGCCAGCAGTGAAAGCAACTATGGCTACACCTTC. Its protein is CASSESNYGYTF.

This chain joins TRBV19 and TRBJ2-3, with D maybe TRBD2 (5 bases). V shed 3 bases and J shed 2 bases, with 36 bases lying between them. Per germline, CDR1 LNHDA and CDR2 SQIVND (reference sequence). This CDR3 has 23 amino acids. The CDR3 DNA sequence: TGTGCCAGTAGTATGGAGACCCTCACCCTTGACTATCCAGTAAAAGTATACACAGATACGCAGTATTTT. Amino acids: CASSMETLTLDYPVKVYTDTQYF.

This clone appeared once. This chain links TRBV7-9 with TRBJ1-2, with unresolved D. The CDR3 covers 17 residues. Germline V gives CDR1 SEHNR, CDR2 FQNEAQ (reference sequence). V shed 0 bases and J shed 0 bases, with 14 bases lying between them. DNA of the CDR3: TGTGCCAGCAGCTTAGCTTCGCAGAATAACCCTAACTATGGCTACACCTTC. The encoded protein is CASSLASQNNPNYGYTF. Based on the CDR3 plus reference TRBV7-9 and TRBJ1-2, the full variable domain is DTGVSQNPRHKITKRGQNVTFRCDPISEHNRLYWYRQTLGQGPEFLTYFQNEAQLEKSRLLSDRFSAERPKGSFSTLEIQRTEQGDSAMYLCASSLASQNNPNYGYTFGSGTRLTVV.

This clone was seen just once. Written as DNA, the CDR3 is TGTGCCAGCAGTTACGGGGGAGGCGATGAAAAACTGTTTTTT. Translated: CASSYGGGDEKLFF. V and J are TRBV6-6 and TRBJ1-4; D possibly corresponds to TRBD1 (5 bases). V lost 2 bases and J lost 6, with 10 bases in between. The CDR3 contains 14 residues. Germline V gene sequence: CDR1 MNHNY, CDR2 SVGAGI (reference sequence).

This clone is large. The chain combines TRBV6-5 with TRBJ2-2; D possibly corresponds to TRBD2 (6 bases). In germline, CDR1 is MNHEY, CDR2 SVGAGI. V was clipped by 0 bases and J by 7 bases, with 15 bases between them. The CDR3 totals 16 residues. CDR3: CASSYSRGGENGELFF. DNA of the CDR3: TGTGCCAGCAGTTACTCGAGGGGAGGCGAGAACGGGGAGCTGTTTTTT.

This clone is a singleton in its sample. The chain links TRBV4-1 to TRBJ1-4; D possibly corresponds to TRBD1 (6 bases). Trimming shortened V by 1 base and J by 1 base, and 16 bases separated the two germline ends. CDR3 length equals 18 residues. Germline V gene data show CDR1 as MGHRA and CDR2 as YSYEKL. In nucleotides, the CDR3 is TGCGCCAGCAGCCAAGCCCTTGCAGGGGTTATAACTAATGAAAAACTGTTTTTT. Translation gives CASSQALAGVITNEKLFF.

This chain connects TRBV5-5 to TRBJ2-6; D unresolved. V dropped 2 bases and J dropped 4 bases, with 7 bases sitting between them. The CDR3 has 14 amino acids. Per the germline V gene, CDR1 is SGHKS and CDR2 is YYEKEE (reference sequence). CDR3 nucleotides: TGTGCCAGCAGCTTATCTCCCGGGGCCAACGTCCTGACTTTC. It is translated as CASSLSPGANVLTF.

V gene TRBV27 combines with J gene TRBJ2-1; 8 positions agree with TRBD2. This CDR3 region has 15 residues. The trim removed 6 bases at V and 0 bases at J, leaving 4 bases unmatched. Germline values: CDR1 MNHEY, CDR2 SMNVEV (reference sequence). The CDR3 is CASSDGTSSYNEQFF. The CDR3 nucleotides are TGTGCCAGCAGCGATGGGACTAGCTCCTACAATGAGCAGTTCTTC.

This clone was counted once. The chain recombines TRBV11-2 with TRBJ2-1, with TRBD2 identical over 9 bases. The CDR3 runs to 16 residues. Germline trimming cut 7 bases from V and 12 bases from J; bases unmatched to any gene: 19. The germline V gene has CDR1 SGHAT and CDR2 FQNNGV. The CDR3 region is CASTKGRLAGPLRQFF. The CDR3 coding sequence is TGTGCCAGCACCAAAGGGAGGCTAGCGGGACCTCTACGGCAGTTCTTC.

The rearrangement joins TRBV19 to TRBJ1-6; perhaps TRBD1 as D (5 bases). V was shortened by 1 base and J by 10 bases, with 14 bases between the two germline ends. The CDR3 covers 15 residues. Per germline, CDR1 LNHDA and CDR2 SQIVND (reference sequence). CDR3 bases: TGTGCCAGTAGTATAGGGGGCAGGGTCGGATCACCCCTCCACTTT. It specifies CASSIGGRVGSPLHF. The variable domain in full, completed from reference TRBV19 and TRBJ1-6, reads DGGITQSPKYLFRKEGQNVTLSCEQNLNHDAMYWYRQDPGQGLRLIYYSQIVNDFQKGDIAEGYSVSREKKESFPLTVTSAQKNPTAFYLCASSIGGRVGSPLHFGNGTRLTVT.

The rearrangement links TRBV7-2 to TRBJ2-7, with 7 bases matching TRBD1. Germline assignment: CDR1 SGHTA and CDR2 FQGNSA. With V trimmed by 8 bases and J by 0 bases, 7 bases remained unmatched. CDR3 length: 14 amino acids. This chain's CDR3 is CASVRTGLSYEQYF. DNA for the CDR3: TGTGCCAGCGTTAGGACAGGCCTCTCCTACGAGCAGTACTTC.

Here the CDR3 reads CASSSGQLSSGNTIYF. The CDR3 nucleotides read TGTGCCAGCAGCTCGGGACAGCTAAGCTCTGGAAACACCATATATTTT. The V gene is TRBV7-9, the J gene TRBJ1-3; 7 nucleotides match TRBD1. This CDR3 is 16 amino acids long. The germline gives CDR1 SEHNR, CDR2 FQNEAQ (reference sequence). The J segment lost 0 bases and the V segment lost 4 bases, leaving 6 bases of the junction unmatched.

The CDR3 sequence is CASSRLSSGGNEQFF. The CDR3 DNA reads as TGTGCCAGCAGCCGTTTATCCTCCGGGGGCAATGAGCAGTTCTTC. V gene TRBV7-2 combines with J gene TRBJ2-1, with a weak D call TRBD2 (6 bases). This CDR3 contains 15 residues. The V end was cut by 5 bases, the J end by 6 bases, with 17 bases between. Germline V gene lookup returns CDR1 SGHTA and CDR2 FQGNSA. Based on the CDR3 plus reference TRBV7-2 and TRBJ2-1, the full variable domain is GAGVSQSPSNKVTEKGKDVELRCDPISGHTALYWYRQSLGQGLEFLIYFQGNSAPDKSGLPSDRFSAERTGGSVSTLTIQRTQQEDSAVYLCASSRLSSGGNEQFFGPGTRLTVL.

The V call is TRBV28, the J call TRBJ2-2; 12 bases map to TRBD1. Germline values: CDR1 MDHEN, CDR2 SYDVKM. The CDR3 has 17 residues. V shed 3 bases and J 6 bases; nucleotides not matched to a gene: 8. The CDR3 nucleotides read TGTGCCAGCAGTTTTCGGGGACAGGGGGCCTTGCCCGGGGAGCTGTTTTTT. This codes for CASSFRGQGALPGELFF.

V is TRBV30 and J is TRBJ1-4; perhaps TRBD1 as D (6 bases). Germline CDR1 GTSNPN, CDR2 SVGIG (reference sequence). The CDR3 covers 14 residues. V was trimmed by 4 bases and J by 6 bases, leaving 15 bases between them. In nucleotides, the CDR3 is TGTGCCTGGAATCTCGCAGGGGTGGATGAAAAACTGTTTTTT. Protein sequence: CAWNLAGVDEKLFF. The full variable domain, rest sourced from reference TRBV30 and TRBJ1-4, is SQTIHQWPATLVQPVGSPLSLECTVEGTSNPNLYWYRQAAGRGLQLLFYSVGIGQISSEVPQNLSASRPQDRQFILSSKKLLLSDSGFYLCAWNLAGVDEKLFFGSGTQLSVL.

A few counts support this clone. The chain couples TRBV7-8 to TRBJ1-2; 7 bases are shared with TRBD1. Germline V lookup: CDR1 SGHVS, CDR2 FQNEAQ. The CDR3 sequence is 13 residues long. V was pared by 1 base and J by 13 bases, with 9 bases of the junction left unmatched. The CDR3 DNA reads TGTGCCAGCAGCTTAGGACAGGGAGACCGTGGCACCTTC. Translating it yields CASSLGQGDRGTF.

This clone turned up a few times. This chain uses TRBV7-9 with TRBJ2-3, with 9 bases lining up with TRBD1. Germline V gives CDR1 SEHNR, CDR2 FQNEAQ (reference sequence). This CDR3 has 15 residues. The V gene end was trimmed by 1 base and the J gene end by 2 bases; junction bases not matched to a gene: 1. CDR3 in amino acids: CASSLGDRATDTQYF. The CDR3 nucleotides are TGTGCCAGCAGCTTAGGGGACAGGGCCACAGATACGCAGTATTTT.

This clone was counted a few times. The V call is TRBV6-5, the J call TRBJ1-2; a possible D gene is TRBD1 (6 bases). There are 14 residues in the CDR3. Germline-derived CDR1 and CDR2 are MNHEY and SVGAGI. V was pared by 6 bases and J by 9 bases, with 20 bases between. The CDR3 bases are TGTGCCAGCAGGTCATCCCAGGGGCTCGTAAGCTACACCTTC. Its protein is CASRSSQGLVSYTF.

The V gene is TRBV27, the J gene TRBJ1-2, with 10 bases identical to TRBD1. Germline V gene sequence: CDR1 MNHEY, CDR2 SMNVEV (reference sequence). After removal of 6 bases from V and 0 bases from J, the junction contained 10 bases not matched to a gene. This CDR3 has 17 residues. The chain's CDR3 is CASRPNGQGGANYGYTF. The CDR3 DNA follows: TGTGCCAGCAGACCTAACGGACAGGGGGGAGCTAACTATGGCTACACCTTC.